These 9 T cell receptor beta chains originate from one sample sequenced in a study of cytomegalovirus exposure and HLA in healthy donors. The PCR employed 60 Vbeta primers together with 13 Jbeta primers. Method: immunoSEQ multiplex PCR; TCRdb's copy keeps in-frame clones and lacks some. The sample has over 150,000 clones; around 80% are singletons. Source material: PBMCs. These receptors all stem from a boy aged 2 to 9 in good health and CMV-seronegative.

The rearrangement links TRBV7-6 to TRBJ2-1; 10 bases are shared with TRBD2. The CDR3 has 15 residues. The ends lost 4 bases at V and 4 bases at J; junction bases unmatched: 4. Germline CDR1 SGHVS, CDR2 FNYEAQ. CDR3 sequence reads: CASSSGTSAYNEQFF. The CDR3, as DNA: TGTGCCAGCAGCTCCGGGACTAGCGCTTACAATGAGCAGTTCTTC. Complete variable domain (other parts from reference TRBV7-6 and TRBJ2-1): GAGVSQSPRYKVTKRGQDVALRCDPISGHVSLYWYRQALGQGPEFLTYFNYEAQQDKSGLPNDRFSAERPEGSISTLTIQRTEQRDSAMYRCASSSGTSAYNEQFFGPGTRLTVL.

This chain uses TRBV21-1 with TRBJ2-5; TRBD2 is taken as the D call from the table, unchecked against the DNA. TRBV21-1 has pseudogene status. The CDR3 has 14 amino acids. CDR3 in DNA: TGTGCCAGCAGCAAAAGTGGCAGGAGGAGGTTCCAGTACTTC. This gives the protein CASSKSGRRRFQYF.

V gene TRBV4-1 combines with J gene TRBJ2-2; 9 bases agree with TRBD1. The CDR3 contains 14 residues. Germline trimming cut 4 bases from V and 15 bases from J; bases unmatched to any gene: 12. The germline V gene encodes CDR1 MGHRA and CDR2 YSYEKL. DNA of the CDR3: TGCGCCAGCAGCCGCGGAGAAACGACAGGGGGGGTGTTTTTT. It specifies CASSRGETTGGVFF.

This chain uses TRBV4-1 with TRBJ1-2; unclear D gene. The CDR3 contains 13 residues. The V gene's germline CDR1 is MGHRA and CDR2 YSYEKL. Between the trimmed V and J ends, which lost 0 bases and 8 bases, there was a span of 10 bases. CDR3: CASSQDFAGGYTF. The CDR3 coding sequence is TGCGCCAGCAGCCAAGATTTCGCGGGGGGCTACACCTTC.

CDR3 protein: CASSLTGYGYTF. CDR3 DNA: TGTGCCAGCAGCTTAACCGGGTATGGCTACACCTTC. The chain links TRBV7-3 to TRBJ1-2; unclear D gene. The CDR3 length is 12 residues. Trimming left V 0 bases short and J 5 bases short, with 4 bases between. CDR1 is SGHTA and CDR2 is FQGTGA in the germline V gene.

V and J are TRBV4-3 and TRBJ1-2; maybe TRBD1 (5 bases). CDR3 length: 14 amino acids. Trimming shortened V by 4 bases and J by 5 bases, and 14 bases separated the two germline ends. CDR1 and CDR2 (germline): LGHNA, YSLEER. The CDR3, as DNA: TGCGCCAGCAGCCTAGGGCTGGGGGGTTATGGCTACACCTTC. Its translation is CASSLGLGGYGYTF.

This clone occurred once. The CDR3 DNA reads as TGTGCCAGCAGGGCTAGCGGGAATAACTACAATGAGCAGTTCTTC. Its translation: CASRASGNNYNEQFF. The rearrangement joins TRBV2 to TRBJ2-1; TRBD2 aligns across 9 bases. Germline CDR1 reads SNHLY; CDR2 reads FYNNEI. With V trimmed by 6 bases and J by 3 bases, 6 bases remained unmatched. The CDR3 has 15 residues.

The gene calls are TRBV27 and TRBJ2-5; the match to TRBD1 covers 8 bases. This CDR3 spans 15 amino acids. The V gene's germline CDR1 is MNHEY and CDR2 SMNVEV (reference sequence). J gave up 2 bases and V 6 bases, and 8 bases lay outside the gene matches. The CDR3 loop is CASRSTGTGQETQYF. CDR3 coding DNA: TGTGCCAGCAGGAGCACCGGGACAGGTCAAGAGACCCAGTACTTC.

In its sample, this clone was seen a few times. V and J are TRBV7-9 and TRBJ2-3; TRBD2 matches at 8 bases. There are 18 residues in the CDR3. Trimming took 7 bases from V and 0 from J; bases not matched to a gene: 15. Per germline, CDR1 SEHNR and CDR2 FQNEAQ (reference sequence). The CDR3 region has the DNA TGTGCCAGCACCTTCGTCAGCGGGGGTCAGATAAGCACAGATACGCAGTATTTT. Translated, it gives CASTFVSGGQISTDTQYF.